The rows below give T cell receptor beta chains drawn from one sample of a study of blood T cell repertoires in COVID-19. The protocol was immunoSEQ multiplex PCR, while the TCRdb copy is restricted to in-frame clones and leaves out a portion. The data show over 130,000 clones, 75% to 80% seen once. Sequencing was carried out using peripheral blood. The receptors derive from a woman aged 50 to 60 with active or convalescent COVID-19. Each CDR3 is given with its conserved first and last residue. A D gene is named only where the DNA matches it firmly. The size of a clone is reported for some rows only, either as once, few or many, or as a class for expanded clones.

V: TRBV6-5
size: NA
J: TRBJ2-1
D: TRBD1
CDR3: CASSYQGQDYNEQFF
DNA: TGTGCCAGCAGTTACCAGGGACAGGACTACAATGAGCAGTTCTTC

V: TRBV5-1
size: few
J: TRBJ2-1
D: NA
CDR3: CASSFRDEQFF
DNA: TGCGCCAGCAGCTTCCGGGATGAGCAGTTCTTC

V: TRBV7-8
size: NA
J: TRBJ1-1
D: TRBD1
CDR3: CASTRGMNTEAFF
DNA: TGTGCCAGCACCAGGGGGATGAACACTGAAGCTTTCTTT

V: TRBV4-3
size: NA
J: TRBJ1-6
D: NA
CDR3: CASSQVSTLYSPLHF
DNA: TGCGCCAGCAGCCAAGTATCTACGTTATATTCACCCCTCCACTTT

V: TRBV7-9
size: few
J: TRBJ1-5
D: NA
CDR3: CASSYQDQPQHF
DNA: TGTGCCAGCAGCTACCAGGATCAGCCCCAGCATTTT

V: TRBV7-8
size: NA
J: TRBJ1-2
D: NA
CDR3: CASSLDLRDFGYGYTF
DNA: TGTGCCAGCAGCTTAGATCTCAGGGACTTTGGCTATGGCTACACCTTC

V: TRBV27
size: NA
J: TRBJ2-7
D: NA
CDR3: CASSQEGQGGRWEQYF
DNA: TGTGCCAGCAGTCAGGAAGGGCAGGGAGGCCGATGGGAGCAGTACTTC

V: TRBV5-1
size: NA
J: TRBJ1-2
D: TRBD1
CDR3: CASSPGTGDYGYTF
DNA: TGCGCCAGCAGCCCCGGGACAGGGGACTATGGCTACACCTTC

V: TRBV5-1
size: NA
J: TRBJ2-7
D: TRBD1
CDR3: CASSPAGGIDEQYF
DNA: TGCGCCAGCAGTCCTGCAGGGGGCATCGACGAGCAGTACTTC

V: TRBV7-9
size: NA
J: TRBJ1-1
D: NA
CDR3: CASSQVGGNTEAFF
DNA: TGTGCCAGCAGCCAAGTCGGGGGGAACACTGAAGCTTTCTTT

V: TRBV29-1
size: NA
J: TRBJ1-1
D: TRBD1
CDR3: CSVSTGGTEAFF
DNA: TGCAGCGTTTCAACAGGGGGCACTGAAGCTTTCTTT

V: TRBV5-1
size: NA
J: TRBJ2-5
D: TRBD1
CDR3: CASQTWGTAEQETQYF
DNA: TGCGCCAGCCAGACCTGGGGGACAGCAGAACAAGAGACCCAGTACTTC

V: TRBV11-3
size: NA
J: TRBJ1-4
D: TRBD1
CDR3: CASSTWVDRGTNEKLFF
DNA: TGTGCCAGCAGCACTTGGGTTGACAGGGGCACTAATGAAAAACTGTTTTTT

V: TRBV28
size: NA
J: TRBJ1-1
D: NA
CDR3: CASRLNTEAFF
DNA: TGTGCCAGCAGACTTAACACTGAAGCTTTCTTT

V: TRBV3-1/TRBV3-2
size: NA
J: TRBJ2-7
D: NA
CDR3: CASSYRVGPYEQYF
DNA: TGTGCCAGCAGCTATCGGGTGGGGCCCTACGAGCAGTACTTC

V: TRBV24-1
size: NA
J: TRBJ2-3
D: NA
CDR3: CATSQGGIGDTQYF
DNA: TGTGCCACCAGCCAAGGCGGGATTGGAGATACGCAGTATTTT

V: TRBV7-9
size: many
J: TRBJ2-1
D: TRBD2
CDR3: CASSAKRLAGGYNEQFF
DNA: TGTGCCAGCAGCGCCAAACGACTAGCGGGAGGGTACAATGAGCAGTTCTTC

V: TRBV7-6
size: NA
J: TRBJ1-1
D: TRBD1
CDR3: CASSFLQGGSGSEAFF
DNA: TGTGCCAGCAGCTTCCTTCAGGGGGGCAGTGGCTCTGAAGCTTTCTTT

V: TRBV9
size: NA
J: TRBJ1-3
D: NA
CDR3: CASSVELGGTIYF
DNA: TGTGCCAGCAGCGTAGAACTCGGGGGCACCATATATTTT

V: TRBV29-1
size: NA
J: TRBJ2-3
D: TRBD2
CDR3: CSVSSSGATDTQYF
DNA: TGCAGCGTTAGTTCGAGCGGGGCCACAGATACGCAGTATTTT

V: TRBV28
size: NA
J: TRBJ2-1
D: TRBD2
CDR3: CASRSPRPGLEKGEQFF
DNA: TGTGCCAGCAGATCCCCCAGACCGGGACTAGAAAAGGGTGAGCAGTTCTTC

V: TRBV30
size: NA
J: TRBJ2-3
D: NA
CDR3: CAWRGLAIDTQYF
DNA: TGTGCCTGGAGAGGGCTAGCGATAGATACGCAGTATTTT

V: TRBV19
size: many
J: TRBJ1-5
D: NA
CDR3: CASNGGVDSNQPQHF
DNA: TGTGCCAGTAATGGGGGGGTAGATAGCAATCAGCCCCAGCATTTT

V: TRBV6-5
size: NA
J: TRBJ1-2
D: NA
CDR3: CASSPRGGKGYTF
DNA: TGTGCCAGCAGCCCAAGGGGGGGGAAGGGCTACACCTTC

V: TRBV11-3
size: few
J: TRBJ2-7
D: TRBD1
CDR3: CASSFRQGTEQYF
DNA: TGTGCCAGCAGCTTCCGACAGGGTACGGAACAGTACTTC

V: TRBV6-4
size: NA
J: TRBJ1-2
D: NA
CDR3: CASPDKGVNYGYTF
DNA: TGTGCCAGTCCCGACAAGGGGGTAAACTATGGCTACACCTTC

V: TRBV4-3
size: NA
J: TRBJ1-2
D: NA
CDR3: CASSPSTGINYGYTF
DNA: TGCGCCAGCAGCCCGTCCACAGGGATTAACTATGGCTACACCTTC

V: TRBV7-9
size: NA
J: TRBJ1-2
D: NA
CDR3: CASSSVQWGGRSYGYTF
DNA: TGTGCCAGCAGCTCGGTGCAATGGGGGGGACGTTCCTATGGCTACACCTTC

V: TRBV5-1
size: NA
J: TRBJ2-2
D: TRBD1
CDR3: CASSLIGTGNTGELFF
DNA: TGCGCCAGCAGCTTAATTGGGACAGGGAACACCGGGGAGCTGTTTTTT

V: TRBV5-6
size: once
J: TRBJ2-1
D: TRBD1
CDR3: CASSRWTGFMRAYNEQFF
DNA: TGTGCCAGCAGCCGCTGGACAGGGTTTATGAGGGCCTACAATGAGCAGTTCTTC

V: TRBV30
size: few
J: TRBJ1-2
D: NA
CDR3: CAWSGDRGRGYGYTF
DNA: TGTGCCTGGAGTGGGGATAGGGGCAGAGGCTATGGCTACACCTTC

V: TRBV7-8
size: NA
J: TRBJ1-5
D: NA
CDR3: CASSLAGGDQPQHF
DNA: TGTGCCAGCAGCTTAGCGGGCGGGGATCAGCCCCAGCATTTT

V: TRBV5-4
size: few
J: TRBJ1-1
D: NA
CDR3: CASSPMFRANTEAFF
DNA: TGTGCCAGCAGCCCGATGTTCAGGGCGAACACTGAAGCTTTCTTT

V: TRBV25-1
size: NA
J: TRBJ2-1
D: TRBD1
CDR3: CASSEGGWGQGYNEQFF
DNA: TGTGCCAGCAGTGAAGGAGGGTGGGGACAGGGTTACAATGAGCAGTTCTTC

V: TRBV18
size: once
J: TRBJ1-4
D: TRBD1
CDR3: CASSDPGQGNRKEKLFF
DNA: TGTGCCAGCTCGGACCCGGGACAGGGGAATCGGAAAGAAAAACTGTTTTTT